The clone carrying this TCR beta chain was counted between two and nine times. This sample stems from a study of blood T cell repertoires in COVID-19. Germline lookup yields CDR1 SGHNT and CDR2 YYREEE (reference sequence). V lost 3 bases to trimming and J lost 7 bases, with 14 bases between them. The CDR3 has 15 amino acids. As processed by the authors: Reference gene primer amplification gave nucleated cell count estimates. Method: immunoSEQ multiplex PCR; TCRdb's copy keeps in-frame clones and lacks some. The V and J calls and clone size are taken from that table; D and trimming were inferred from the DNA. The data hold 180,000 or so clones, with around 82% observed a single time.

The TCR originated in a human donor with acute or convalescent COVID-19. The donor label of this sample is uncertain. The gene calls are TRBV5-4 and TRBJ1-6; no clear D. Sequencing was carried out using peripheral blood. The CDR3 spells CASSSNPQINSPLHF. The CDR3 DNA is TGTGCCAGCAGCTCAAACCCCCAGATCAATTCACCCCTCCACTTT.